These 29 T cell receptor beta chains came from one sample sequenced in a study of cytomegalovirus exposure and HLA in healthy donors. Primers: 60 Vbeta forward and 13 Jbeta reverse. Using immunoSEQ multiplex PCR, the repertoire was profiled, and TCRdb retains in-frame clones only, with some absent. The sample has around 190,000 clones, 70% to 85% seen once. Sequencing input: PBMCs. The receptors shown here come from a woman aged 25 to 39 in good health and CMV-seropositive.

J is TRBJ1-4 and V is TRBV5-8; no firm D call. The CDR3 has 17 residues. Trimming stripped 4 bases from V and 4 bases from J, with 20 bases between. Germline V gene sequence: CDR1 SGHTS, CDR2 YDEGEE. CDR3 loop: CASSPGGGLGFNEKLFF. In DNA form, the CDR3 reads TGTGCCAGCAGCCCCGGAGGCGGGCTGGGCTTTAATGAAAAACTGTTTTTT.

The chain recombines TRBV4-1 with TRBJ2-7; 10 positions match TRBD2. This CDR3 has 15 amino acids. The germline V gene encodes CDR1 MGHRA and CDR2 YSYEKL. The ends lost 3 bases at V and 4 bases at J; junction bases unmatched: 6. CDR3: CASSHPSGSLYEQYF. For the CDR3, the DNA is TGCGCCAGCAGCCACCCTAGCGGGAGTTTGTACGAGCAGTACTTC.

The chain combines TRBV11-2 with TRBJ2-2, with TRBD1 identical over 8 bases. The ends lost 5 bases at V and 11 bases at J; junction bases unmatched: 13. Germline CDR1 is SGHAT and CDR2 is FQNNGV. There are 15 residues in the CDR3. CDR3 residues: CASSGHRGRVVELFF. The DNA for the CDR3 is TGTGCCAGCAGCGGCCACAGGGGGAGAGTGGTTGAGCTGTTTTTT.

The chain carries TRBV11-2 and TRBJ2-1, with D unclear. Germline V gene data show CDR1 as SGHAT and CDR2 as FQNNGV. The CDR3 is made up of 15 amino acids. Trimming left V 1 base short and J 4 bases short, with 11 bases between. CDR3 residues: CASSLGVAAYNEQFF. DNA for the CDR3: TGTGCCAGCAGCTTAGGAGTGGCGGCATACAATGAGCAGTTCTTC.

This clone has a handful of counts. V gene TRBV7-2 combines with J gene TRBJ1-2; 7 nucleotides agree with TRBD1. Per germline, CDR1 SGHTA and CDR2 FQGNSA. This CDR3 spans 13 amino acids. V trimming: 5 bases; J trimming: 4 bases; junction bases outside the gene matches: 4. CDR3 in amino acids: CASSKRDSYGYTF. The CDR3 region has the DNA TGTGCCAGCAGCAAACGGGACAGCTATGGCTACACCTTC.

The chain recombines TRBV19 with TRBJ2-7, with 10 bases that match TRBD1. From germline, CDR1 is LNHDA and CDR2 SQIVND (reference sequence). CDR3 length: 14 amino acids. Trimming removed 6 bases from V and 3 bases from J; junction bases left unmatched: 5. For the CDR3, the DNA is TGTGCCAGTAGGTGGGGGACAGGGGACTACGAGCAGTACTTC. This encodes CASRWGTGDYEQYF.

The chain carries TRBV10-3 and TRBJ1-4, with D maybe TRBD1 (5 bases). There are 13 residues in the CDR3. Germline CDR1 reads ENHRY; CDR2 reads SYGVKD. Deletions cut 8 bases from V and 5 bases from J, with 12 bases between. The CDR3, as DNA: TGTGCCATCTCTGAGACAGAGAATGAAAAACTGTTTTTT. Translated, it gives CAISETENEKLFF.

Only one count was recorded for this clone. CDR3 sequence reads: CASSQAGVTDTQYF. CDR3 sequence (DNA): TGCGCCAGCTCCCAAGCGGGGGTTACAGATACGCAGTATTTT. V usage is TRBV5-1 and J usage is TRBJ2-3, with TRBD2 matching 8 bases. The CDR3 contains 14 residues. From germline, CDR1 is SGHRS and CDR2 YFSETQ. V was clipped by 7 bases and J by 3 bases; unmatched bases: 7. Based on the CDR3 plus reference TRBV5-1 and TRBJ2-3, the full variable domain is KAGVTQTPRYLIKTRGQQVTLSCSPISGHRSVSWYQQTPGQGLQFLFEYFSETQRNKGNFPGRFSGRQFSNSRSEMNVSTLELGDSALYLCASSQAGVTDTQYFGPGTRLTVL.

The V call is TRBV7-2, the J call TRBJ2-3, with TRBD2 matching 8 bases. CDR1 and CDR2 (germline): SGHTA, FQGNSA. V lost 7 bases to trimming and J lost 6 bases; unmatched junction nucleotides: 6. This CDR3 region has 13 residues. CDR3 amino acids: CASTPGGGDTQYF. The CDR3 bases are TGTGCCAGCACCCCGGGCGGGGGGGATACGCAGTATTTT.

This clone was detected once. J is TRBJ2-6 and V is TRBV29-1; D is perhaps TRBD2 (5 bases). The CDR3 spans 14 residues. Trimming took off 3 bases at V and 2 bases at J, with 8 bases between the two ends. Germline CDR1 is SQVTM and CDR2 is ANQGSEA. The CDR3 is CSVDTGTGANVLTF. CDR3 bases: TGCAGCGTTGATACGGGGACTGGGGCCAACGTCCTGACTTTC.

This clone was picked up a small number of times. The chain recombines TRBV4-1 with TRBJ1-5, with a tentative D call TRBD1 (6 bases). Germline V lookup: CDR1 MGHRA, CDR2 YSYEKL. Trimming left V 2 bases short and J 3 bases short, with 11 bases between. This CDR3 has 15 amino acids. The CDR3 DNA sequence: TGCGCCAGCAGCCAAAACGGACAGCTCAATCAGCCCCAGCATTTT. It yields the protein CASSQNGQLNQPQHF.

The genes are TRBV10-3 and TRBJ2-7; TRBD1 agrees at 7 bases. CDR1 and CDR2 from the germline V gene are ENHRY and SYGVKD. The CDR3 contains 15 residues. J lost 3 bases, V lost 0 bases, and 5 bases had no gene match. The CDR3 DNA reads TGTGCCATCAGTGAGTCGCGACAGGGCCTCTACGAGCAGTACTTC. The encoded protein is CAISESRQGLYEQYF.

Written as DNA, the CDR3 is TGTGCCAGCAGCGTAGCTGGGCTAGCGGGAGCCTACGAGCAGTACTTC. Its translation: CASSVAGLAGAYEQYF. The chain carries TRBV9 and TRBJ2-7, with 10 nucleotides matching TRBD2. Germline V lookup: CDR1 SGDLS, CDR2 YYNGEE. This CDR3 is built from 16 residues. Trimming cost V 0 bases and J 2 bases; bases outside gene matches: 5.

The table lists this clone with a few counts. This rearrangement joins TRBV25-1 to TRBJ1-2; weak D call: TRBD1 (5 bases). With 4 bases removed from V and 1 base from J, the gap between germline ends came to 16 bases. This CDR3 has 16 amino acids. Germline V gene data show CDR1 as MGHDK and CDR2 as SYGVNS. Here the CDR3 DNA reads TGTGCCAGCAGTGCCCTGGGGCAGAACCGTAACTATGGCTACACCTTC. It specifies CASSALGQNRNYGYTF.

V gene TRBV6-5 combines with J gene TRBJ2-7; 8 positions match TRBD1. The CDR3 spans 14 residues. CDR1 and CDR2 from the germline V gene are MNHEY and SVGAGI. The J segment lost 6 bases and the V segment lost 6 bases, leaving 10 bases of the junction unmatched. The CDR3 region is CASRGGQAFSEQYF. The CDR3 DNA follows: TGTGCCAGCAGAGGGGGACAGGCCTTTTCCGAGCAGTACTTC.

The CDR3 nucleotides are TGTGCCAGCAGCGTAGAAGTAGGGGGGGACTACGAGCAGTACTTC. It yields the protein CASSVEVGGDYEQYF. The chain employs TRBV9 and TRBJ2-7; D might be TRBD2 (7 bases). Germline CDR1 SGDLS, CDR2 YYNGEE. The CDR3 has 15 residues. The V and J ends lost 0 bases and 3 bases respectively, with 13 bases between them.

V usage is TRBV9 and J usage is TRBJ1-2, with TRBD1 matching over 10 bases. Trimming cost V 4 bases and J 7 bases; bases outside gene matches: 10. Germline loops: CDR1 SGDLS, CDR2 YYNGEE. This CDR3 comprises 15 residues. CDR3 in DNA: TGTGCCAGCAGCCCTGGGACAGGGGCCTGGAGTGGCTACACCTTC. Its translation: CASSPGTGAWSGYTF.

The J gene is TRBJ2-7, the V gene TRBV27, with 7 bases lining up with TRBD2. Trimming took 0 bases from V and 0 from J; bases not matched to a gene: 5. In germline, CDR1 is MNHEY, CDR2 SMNVEV (reference sequence). This CDR3 spans 16 amino acids. CDR3 loop: CASSLSRSGDSYEQYF. The CDR3 DNA is TGTGCCAGCAGTTTATCGAGAAGCGGGGACTCCTACGAGCAGTACTTC.

The chain links TRBV5-6 to TRBJ1-1; D gene ambiguous. The length of the CDR3 is 12 residues. V lost 0 bases to trimming and J lost 9 bases, with 9 bases between them. Germline CDR1 and CDR2: SGHDT and YYEEEE. CDR3 in amino acids: CASSLGPGKAFF. DNA for the CDR3: TGTGCCAGCAGCTTGGGGCCGGGGAAAGCTTTCTTT.

This clone was detected only once. The chain links TRBV19 to TRBJ2-1, with 11 positions matching TRBD2. After removal of 3 bases from V and 8 bases from J, the junction contained 15 bases not matched to a gene. Germline V lookup: CDR1 LNHDA, CDR2 SQIVND (reference sequence). This CDR3 contains 18 residues. Written as DNA, the CDR3 is TGTGCCAGTAGTATCCCCGGGACTAGCGGTACTAAGGGCGATGAGCAGTTCTTC. This encodes CASSIPGTSGTKGDEQFF.

This clone showed up just a few times. This chain connects TRBV9 to TRBJ1-1; 7 bases align to TRBD1. The CDR3 covers 15 residues. Germline-derived CDR1 and CDR2 are SGDLS and YYNGEE. With V trimmed by 4 bases and J by 3 bases, 9 bases remained unmatched. CDR3 sequence (DNA): TGTGCCAGCAGCCCAACCACCGGGACAGACACTGAAGCTTTCTTT. Its translation is CASSPTTGTDTEAFF.

The gene calls are TRBV9 and TRBJ1-2; D gene ambiguous. V was cut by 4 bases and J by 7 bases, with 20 bases left in between. In germline, CDR1 is SGDLS, CDR2 YYNGEE. The CDR3 sequence is 15 residues long. CDR3 DNA sequence: TGTGCCAGCAGCCCAGTCCCCGGGAATTGGGGTGGCTACACCTTC. Translated, it gives CASSPVPGNWGGYTF. Together with reference TRBV9 and TRBJ1-2, the CDR3 gives the full variable domain: DSGVTQTPKHLITATGQRVTLRCSPRSGDLSVYWYQQSLDQGLQFLIQYYNGEERAKGNILERFSAQQFPDLHSELNLSSLELGDSALYFCASSPVPGNWGGYTFGSGTRLTVV.

The chain carries TRBV5-8 and TRBJ2-5; D is possibly TRBD2 (5 bases). Germline CDR1 is SGHTS and CDR2 is YDEGEE. Deletions cut 2 bases from V and 2 bases from J, with 13 bases between. This CDR3 spans 15 amino acids. In DNA, the CDR3 is TGTGCCAGCAGCTTTGACCGGGATCTTCAAGAGACCCAGTACTTC. Residues: CASSFDRDLQETQYF.

The chain is built from TRBV2 and TRBJ2-2; 8 bases align to TRBD2. This CDR3 is 14 amino acids long. V shed 8 bases and J 1 base; nucleotides not matched to a gene: 3. Germline loops: CDR1 SNHLY, CDR2 FYNNEI. The DNA of the CDR3 is TGTGCCAGCGGCGCGGGGGGGAACACCGGGGAGCTGTTTTTT. The encoded protein is CASGAGGNTGELFF.

This clone occurred a few times. The chain employs TRBV28 and TRBJ1-5, with D possibly TRBD1 on 5 matching bases. This CDR3 region has 15 residues. CDR1 is MDHEN and CDR2 is SYDVKM in the germline V gene. V was trimmed by 4 bases and J by 3 bases, leaving 13 bases between them. This CDR3 is CASSSGGRDNQPQHF. DNA for the CDR3: TGTGCCAGCAGTTCCGGGGGACGTGACAATCAGCCCCAGCATTTT.

The genes are TRBV4-3 and TRBJ1-6, with 7 nucleotides matching TRBD1. The V gene's germline CDR1 is LGHNA and CDR2 YSLEER. There are 15 residues in the CDR3. V lost 3 bases to trimming and J lost 8 bases; unmatched junction nucleotides: 7. The CDR3 protein is CASSHLTGSDSPLHF. For the CDR3, the DNA is TGCGCCAGCAGCCACTTGACAGGGTCGGATTCACCCCTCCACTTT.

This CDR3 reads CASSQSAGTYNEQFF. DNA of the CDR3: TGTGCCAGCAGCCAATCGGCGGGGACCTACAATGAGCAGTTCTTC. V is TRBV4-2 and J is TRBJ2-1, with D perhaps matching TRBD2 (6 bases). Germline CDR1 LGHNA, CDR2 YNFKEQ. Trimming cost V 2 bases and J 2 bases, with 10 bases left between them. This CDR3 spans 15 amino acids.

Details on this clone: The sample contains more than one DNA sequence encoding this CDR3. The rearrangement links TRBV7-2 to TRBJ2-5, with TRBD2 matching over 11 bases. Germline trimming cut 1 base from V and 4 bases from J; bases unmatched to any gene: 5. CDR1 is SGHTA, CDR2 FQGNSA, per germline. The CDR3 sequence is 16 residues long. In nucleotides, the CDR3 is TGTGCCAGCAGCTTAGGTCTAGCGGGAGGCAGAGAGACCCAGTACTTC. This translates into CASSLGLAGGRETQYF.

The chain has TRBV6-5 and TRBJ1-1; a possible D gene is TRBD1 (5 bases). Germline CDR1 reads MNHEY; CDR2 reads SVGAGI. The V and J ends lost 2 bases and 10 bases respectively, with 17 bases between them. CDR3 length: 14 residues. CDR3 bases: TGTGCCAGCAGTTACCTCGATCTTCGGGGGGGAGCTTTCTTT. As protein: CASSYLDLRGGAFF.